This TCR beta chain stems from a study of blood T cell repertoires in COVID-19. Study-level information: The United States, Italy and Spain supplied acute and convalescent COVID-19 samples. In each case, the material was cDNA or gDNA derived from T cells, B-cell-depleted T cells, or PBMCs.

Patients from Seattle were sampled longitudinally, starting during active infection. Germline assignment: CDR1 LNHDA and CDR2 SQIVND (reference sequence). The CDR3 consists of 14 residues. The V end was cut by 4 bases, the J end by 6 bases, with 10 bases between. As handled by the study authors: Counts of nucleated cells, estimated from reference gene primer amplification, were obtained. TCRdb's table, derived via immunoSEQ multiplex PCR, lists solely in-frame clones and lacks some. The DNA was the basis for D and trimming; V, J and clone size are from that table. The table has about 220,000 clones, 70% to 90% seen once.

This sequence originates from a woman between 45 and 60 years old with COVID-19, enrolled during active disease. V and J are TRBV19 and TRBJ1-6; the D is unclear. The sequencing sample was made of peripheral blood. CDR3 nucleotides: TGTGCCAGTAGTACCAAGAGGGCTAATTCACCCCTCCACTTT. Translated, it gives CASSTKRANSPLHF.